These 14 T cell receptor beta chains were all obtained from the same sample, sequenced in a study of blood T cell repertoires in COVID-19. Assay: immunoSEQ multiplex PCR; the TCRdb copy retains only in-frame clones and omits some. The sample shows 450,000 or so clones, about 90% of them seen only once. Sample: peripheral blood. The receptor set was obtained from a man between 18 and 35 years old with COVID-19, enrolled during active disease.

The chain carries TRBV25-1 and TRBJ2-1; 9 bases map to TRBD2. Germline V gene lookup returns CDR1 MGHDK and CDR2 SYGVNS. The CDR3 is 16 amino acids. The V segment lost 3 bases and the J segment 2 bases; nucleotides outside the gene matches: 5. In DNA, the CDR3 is TGTGCCAGCAGTGATTTAAGCGGGGGGCCCTACAATGAGCAGTTCTTC. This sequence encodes CASSDLSGGPYNEQFF.

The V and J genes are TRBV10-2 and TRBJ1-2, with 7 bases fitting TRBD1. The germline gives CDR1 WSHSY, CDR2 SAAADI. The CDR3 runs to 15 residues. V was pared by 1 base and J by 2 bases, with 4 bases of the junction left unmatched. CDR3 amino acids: CASSEFTTGNYGYTF. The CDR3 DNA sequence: TGCGCCAGCAGTGAGTTTACGACAGGGAACTATGGCTACACCTTC.

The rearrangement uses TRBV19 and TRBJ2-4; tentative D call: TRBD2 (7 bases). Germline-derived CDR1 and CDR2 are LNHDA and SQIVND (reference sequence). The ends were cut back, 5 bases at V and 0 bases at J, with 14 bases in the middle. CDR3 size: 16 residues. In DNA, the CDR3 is TGTGCCAGTAGTCAGCGGGACACACTAGCCAAAAACATTCAGTACTTC. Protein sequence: CASSQRDTLAKNIQYF.

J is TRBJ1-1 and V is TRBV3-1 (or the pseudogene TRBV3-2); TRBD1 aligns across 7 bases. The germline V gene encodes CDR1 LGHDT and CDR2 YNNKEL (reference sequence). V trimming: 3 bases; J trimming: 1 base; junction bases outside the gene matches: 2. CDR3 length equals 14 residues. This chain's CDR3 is CASSHYRGNTEAFF. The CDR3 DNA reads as TGTGCCAGCAGCCACTACAGGGGGAACACTGAAGCTTTCTTT.

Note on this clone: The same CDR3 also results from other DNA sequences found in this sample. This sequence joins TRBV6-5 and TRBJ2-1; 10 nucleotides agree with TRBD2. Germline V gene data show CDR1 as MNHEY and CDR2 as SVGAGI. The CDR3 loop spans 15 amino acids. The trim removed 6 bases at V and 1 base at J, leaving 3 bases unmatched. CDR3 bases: TGTGCCAGCAGCCTTAGCGGGAGGTCCTACAATGAGCAGTTCTTC. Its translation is CASSLSGRSYNEQFF.

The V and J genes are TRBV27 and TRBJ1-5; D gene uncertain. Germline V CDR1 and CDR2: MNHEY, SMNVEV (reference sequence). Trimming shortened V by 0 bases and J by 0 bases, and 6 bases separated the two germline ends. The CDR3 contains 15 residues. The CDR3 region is CASSLSRNSNQPQHF. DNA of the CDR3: TGTGCCAGCAGTTTATCTCGTAATAGCAATCAGCCCCAGCATTTT.

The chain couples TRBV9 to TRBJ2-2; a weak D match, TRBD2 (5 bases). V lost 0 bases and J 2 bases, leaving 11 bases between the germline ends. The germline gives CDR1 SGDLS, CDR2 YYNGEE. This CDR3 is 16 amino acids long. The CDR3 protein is CASSVGGGLNTGELFF. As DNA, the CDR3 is TGTGCCAGCAGCGTAGGCGGAGGCCTTAACACCGGGGAGCTGTTTTTT. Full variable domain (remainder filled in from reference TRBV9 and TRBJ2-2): DSGVTQTPKHLITATGQRVTLRCSPRSGDLSVYWYQQSLDQGLQFLIQYYNGEERAKGNILERFSAQQFPDLHSELNLSSLELGDSALYFCASSVGGGLNTGELFFGEGSRLTVL.

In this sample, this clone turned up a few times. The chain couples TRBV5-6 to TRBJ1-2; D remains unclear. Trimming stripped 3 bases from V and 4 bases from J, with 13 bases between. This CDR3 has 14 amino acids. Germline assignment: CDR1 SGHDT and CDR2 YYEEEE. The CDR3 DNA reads TGTGCCAGCAGCTCAGCCGGAGAATTCTATGGCTACACCTTC. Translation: CASSSAGEFYGYTF. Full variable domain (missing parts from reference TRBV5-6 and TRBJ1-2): DAGVTQSPTHLIKTRGQQVTLRCSPKSGHDTVSWYQQALGQGPQFIFQYYEEEERQRGNFPDRFSGHQFPNYSSELNVNALLLGDSALYLCASSSAGEFYGYTFGSGTRLTVV.

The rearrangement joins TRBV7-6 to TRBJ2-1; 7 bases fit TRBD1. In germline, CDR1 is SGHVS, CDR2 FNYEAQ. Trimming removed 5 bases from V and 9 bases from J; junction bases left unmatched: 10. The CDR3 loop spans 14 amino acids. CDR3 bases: TGTGCCAGCAGCCTCAGACAGGGATCGGTTGAGCAGTTCTTC. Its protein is CASSLRQGSVEQFF.

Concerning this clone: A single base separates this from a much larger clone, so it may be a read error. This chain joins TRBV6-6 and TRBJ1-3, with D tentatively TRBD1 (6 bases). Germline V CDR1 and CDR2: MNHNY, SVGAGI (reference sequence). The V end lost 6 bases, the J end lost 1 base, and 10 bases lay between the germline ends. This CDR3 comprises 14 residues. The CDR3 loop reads CASSETGSGNTIYF. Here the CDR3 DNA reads TGTGCCAGCAGCGAAACAGGGTCTGGAAACACCATATATTTT.

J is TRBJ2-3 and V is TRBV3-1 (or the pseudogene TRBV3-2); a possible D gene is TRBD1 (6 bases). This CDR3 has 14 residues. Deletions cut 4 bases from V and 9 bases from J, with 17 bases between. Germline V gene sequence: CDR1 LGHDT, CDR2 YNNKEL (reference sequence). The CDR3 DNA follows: TGTGCCAGCAGCCCGGACAGATCGGGGCGAACGCAGTATTTT. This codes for CASSPDRSGRTQYF.

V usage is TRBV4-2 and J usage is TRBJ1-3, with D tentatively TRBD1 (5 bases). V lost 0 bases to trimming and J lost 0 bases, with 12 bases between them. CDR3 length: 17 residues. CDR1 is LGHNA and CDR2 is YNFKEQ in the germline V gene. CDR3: CASSQDRDSHSGNTIYF. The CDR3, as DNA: TGTGCCAGCAGCCAAGATCGAGACAGCCACTCTGGAAACACCATATATTTT.

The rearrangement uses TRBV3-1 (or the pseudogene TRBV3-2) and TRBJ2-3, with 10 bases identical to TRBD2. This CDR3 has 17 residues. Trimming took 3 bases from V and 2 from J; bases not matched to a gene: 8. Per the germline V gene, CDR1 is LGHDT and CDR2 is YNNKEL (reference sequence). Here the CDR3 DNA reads TGTGCCAGCAGCCAGCGGCTAGCGGGGGCCTTCACAGATACGCAGTATTTT. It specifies CASSQRLAGAFTDTQYF.

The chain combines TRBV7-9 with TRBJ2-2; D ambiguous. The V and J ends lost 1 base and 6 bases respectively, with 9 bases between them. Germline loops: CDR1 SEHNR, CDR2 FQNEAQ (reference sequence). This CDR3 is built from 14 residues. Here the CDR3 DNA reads TGTGCCAGCAGCTTAGTTGTGCAGGCCGGGGAGCTGTTTTTT. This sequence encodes CASSLVVQAGELFF.